This TCR beta chain emerged from a study of blood T cells in healthy people across ages. General study points: Older individuals had lower TCR beta diversity per million T cells (the decline was roughly linear). When set beside aged donors, long-lived donors presented more naive CD4+ cells and higher diversity. Total diversity from one million sequenced T cells was likely underestimated.

For this clonotype: Its antigen is unknown.

Sample-barcoded 5' priming and a J-beta primer mix drove a second PCR of roughly 6 to 12 cycles. A template-switch adaptor that had 12 random nucleotides put a tag on each cDNA molecule. Using its own MiXCR run on the 5' RACE reads, TCRdb lists one record per CDR3 protein. The repertoire holds 1,500,000 or so distinct CDR3 sequences, with approximately 39% as singletons. The J segment lost 6 bases and the V segment lost 3 bases, leaving 7 bases of the junction unmatched. This CDR3 is built from 16 residues. Germline values: CDR1 SGHAT, CDR2 FQNNGV. Sequenced material: blood. This TCR derives from a woman aged 18 to 35 in good health. The chain recombines TRBV11-2 with TRBJ1-6, with 8 bases aligning to TRBD1. CDR3 nucleotide sequence: TGTGCCAGCAGCTTTATCAGGGACAGGAGTAATTCACCCCTCCACTTT. Amino acids: CASSFIRDRSNSPLHF.